The present TCR beta chain was sequenced within a study of control samples from healthy donors and cancer patients (dated by TCRdb to about 2020). The CDR3 holds 14 amino acids from the cysteine to the phenylalanine. Just CDR3 DNA is preserved here, 42 bases in frame from base 1. V is pruned by 5 bases and J by 4 bases, leaving 6 bases of the junction without a gene match. Looking up the germline V gene yields CDR1 SGHTA and CDR2 FQGNSA. Receptors were amplified or captured by the immunoSEQ multiplex PCR assay. What TCRdb holds here is the immuneACCESS table cut down to in-frame rearrangements. Part of the clones is not present; checked against another copy, under half of the missing clones reflect an unresolved V gene, and the others are unexplained. For this sample the table gives about 120,000 clones, of which about nine tenths were detected only once. The top ten constitute roughly 3.2% of the sample.

This clone was seen a single time. Its antigen target is currently unknown. Base qualities were left out, and no much larger clone turns up one base away. Recombination connected TRBV7-2 to TRBJ2-3; 7 central nucleotides agree with TRBD2. This sequence originates from a man aged 35 to 55 in good health. Source material: blood. The CDR3 amino acid sequence is: CASSRTSLADTQYF. The DNA sequence reads TGTGCCAGCAGCCGGACTAGTCTGGCAGATACGCAGTATTTT.